This is a list of T cell receptor beta chains from one sample in a study of cytomegalovirus exposure and HLA in healthy donors. Method: immunoSEQ multiplex PCR; TCRdb's copy keeps in-frame clones and lacks some. In all, the sample yields about 150,000 clones. Sequencing was carried out using PBMCs. These receptors all stem from a woman aged 45-59 years in good health and CMV-seronegative. The CDR3 runs from the conserved cysteine through the conserved F or W. The D gene is left open where the match is weak.

v_call,j_call,d_call,cdr3_aa,cdr3_nt
TRBV10-3,TRBJ1-5,-,CAISESAGRNQPQHF,TGTGCCATCAGTGAGTCGGCAGGTCGAAATCAGCCCCAGCATTTT
TRBV10-3,TRBJ1-2,TRBD1,CAIRPQQGEYGYTF,TGTGCCATCAGGCCACAACAGGGGGAATATGGCTACACCTTC
TRBV5-4,TRBJ1-6,-,CASSLWASNSPLHF,TGTGCCAGCAGCTTGTGGGCCTCTAATTCACCCCTCCACTTT
TRBV6-5,TRBJ2-5,-,CASSYRAHGSETQYF,TGTGCCAGCAGTTACCGAGCGCATGGATCAGAGACCCAGTACTTC
TRBV18,TRBJ2-5,TRBD1,CASSPRQGGQETQYF,TGTGCCAGCTCACCCAGACAGGGGGGCCAAGAGACCCAGTACTTC
TRBV6-6,TRBJ2-1,TRBD1,CATAGGSYNEQFF,TGTGCCACTGCAGGGGGATCCTACAATGAGCAGTTCTTC
TRBV25-1,TRBJ2-7,TRBD2,CASSELAGPAYF,TGTGCCAGCAGTGAACTAGCGGGACCTGCGTACTTC
TRBV7-9,TRBJ2-7,-,CASSRGTDYEQYF,TGTGCCAGCAGCCGCGGGACAGACTACGAGCAGTACTTC
TRBV29-1,TRBJ2-2,-,CSVAGQTNTGELFF,TGCAGCGTTGCGGGACAAACGAACACCGGGGAGCTGTTTTTT
TRBV7-3,TRBJ2-1,-,CASSYLAYNEQFF,TGTGCCAGCAGCTATCTAGCCTACAATGAGCAGTTCTTC
TRBV19,TRBJ2-1,TRBD2,CASSIVASGRGSSYNEQFF,TGTGCCAGTAGTATAGTGGCTAGCGGGAGGGGGAGCTCCTACAATGAGCAGTTCTTC
TRBV5-1,TRBJ2-2,TRBD1,CASSLQGQANTGELFF,TGCGCCAGCAGCTTGCAAGGACAGGCGAACACCGGGGAGCTGTTTTTT
TRBV7-8,TRBJ2-7,TRBD1,CASSPGTDEQYF,TGTGCCAGCAGCCCAGGGACAGACGAGCAGTACTTC
TRBV28,TRBJ2-1,TRBD1,CASSFHRDSNNEQFF,TGTGCCAGCAGTTTTCACCGGGACAGCAACAATGAGCAGTTCTTC
TRBV9,TRBJ1-5,TRBD1,CASSSGTGGSGPQHF,TGTGCCAGCAGCTCCGGGACAGGGGGTAGCGGGCCCCAGCATTTT
TRBV18,TRBJ2-7,TRBD1,CASSPTPGGRYEQYF,TGTGCCAGCTCACCAACCCCAGGGGGAAGGTACGAGCAGTACTTC
TRBV10-3,TRBJ1-2,TRBD1,CAISAPRDSGYGYTF,TGTGCCATCAGTGCACCCCGGGACAGCGGCTATGGCTACACCTTC
TRBV30,TRBJ2-7,-,CAWSRPPGYEQYF,TGTGCCTGGAGCCGACCCCCAGGGTACGAGCAGTACTTC
TRBV5-4,TRBJ2-3,TRBD1,CASSLGSGGGNTQYF,TGTGCCAGCAGCTTGGGGTCAGGGGGCGGTAATACGCAGTATTTT
TRBV5-4,TRBJ2-1,-,CASTQGQDNEQFF,TGTGCCAGCACCCAGGGGCAAGACAATGAGCAGTTCTTC
TRBV19,TRBJ2-7,-,CASSIQGSRNEQYF,TGTGCCAGTAGTATACAGGGGTCCAGGAACGAGCAGTACTTC
TRBV19,TRBJ1-3,-,CASIPFSSGNTIYF,TGTGCCAGTATTCCCTTCTCCTCTGGAAACACCATATATTTT
TRBV4-2,TRBJ1-2,TRBD1,CASSRGQAPNYGYTF,TGTGCCAGCAGCCGGGGACAGGCCCCTAACTATGGCTACACCTTC
TRBV4-3,TRBJ2-1,TRBD2,CASSPLAGSGRNEQFF,TGCGCCAGCAGCCCTTTAGCGGGAAGTGGTAGGAATGAGCAGTTCTTC
TRBV30,TRBJ2-1,TRBD1,CASGGQGVDEQFF,TGTGCCTCCGGGGGACAGGGGGTTGATGAGCAGTTCTTC
TRBV7-9,TRBJ2-7,TRBD1,CASSPRTGASYEQYF,TGTGCCAGCAGCCCCAGGACAGGGGCCTCCTACGAGCAGTACTTC
TRBV9,TRBJ2-1,TRBD2,CASSLAGAYNEQFF,TGTGCCAGCTCGCTAGCGGGAGCCTACAATGAGCAGTTCTTC
TRBV19,TRBJ2-7,-,CASSIGADEQYF,TGTGCCAGTAGTATTGGTGCGGATGAGCAGTACTTC
TRBV30,TRBJ2-2,TRBD1,CAWTGQLTGELFF,TGTGCCTGGACGGGACAGCTCACCGGGGAGCTGTTTTTT
TRBV2,TRBJ2-1,-,CASSKRWIRARGDNEQFF,TGTGCCAGCAGTAAAAGGTGGATTAGGGCAAGGGGCGACAATGAGCAGTTCTTC
TRBV19,TRBJ2-1,TRBD2,CASSIMGLGSGRSPEQFF,TGTGCCAGTAGTATAATGGGTCTAGGTAGCGGGAGATCACCTGAGCAGTTCTTC
TRBV30,TRBJ2-7,-,CAWSVLGRRDF,TGTGCCTGGAGTGTACTAGGTCGGAGGGACTTC
TRBV9,TRBJ1-2,-,CASSPTDSLLF,TGTGCCAGCAGCCCGACCGACAGCCTCCTCTTC
TRBV28,TRBJ2-1,TRBD1,CASSLRRQGNEQFF,TGTGCCAGCAGTTTAAGGCGACAGGGCAATGAGCAGTTCTTC
TRBV5-1,TRBJ1-4,TRBD1,CASRPGDRDEKLFF,TGCGCCAGCAGGCCCGGGGACAGGGATGAAAAACTGTTTTTT
TRBV5-1,TRBJ1-1,TRBD1,CASSPGGTEQEAFF,TGCGCCAGCAGCCCGGGTGGGACAGAGCAAGAAGCTTTCTTT
TRBV4-1,TRBJ2-2,-,CASSHRTALNTGELFF,TGCGCCAGCAGCCATCGGACAGCGCTTAACACCGGGGAGCTGTTTTTT
TRBV9,TRBJ2-6,-,CASSPGSGANVLTF,TGTGCCAGCAGCCCAGGGTCTGGGGCCAACGTCCTGACTTTC
TRBV6-5,TRBJ1-4,-,CASSYGRPNEKLFF,TGTGCCAGCAGTTACGGGAGGCCTAATGAAAAACTGTTTTTT
TRBV6-1,TRBJ1-3,TRBD1,CASSDDRGRNTIYF,TGTGCCAGCAGTGATGACAGGGGAAGAAACACCATATATTTT